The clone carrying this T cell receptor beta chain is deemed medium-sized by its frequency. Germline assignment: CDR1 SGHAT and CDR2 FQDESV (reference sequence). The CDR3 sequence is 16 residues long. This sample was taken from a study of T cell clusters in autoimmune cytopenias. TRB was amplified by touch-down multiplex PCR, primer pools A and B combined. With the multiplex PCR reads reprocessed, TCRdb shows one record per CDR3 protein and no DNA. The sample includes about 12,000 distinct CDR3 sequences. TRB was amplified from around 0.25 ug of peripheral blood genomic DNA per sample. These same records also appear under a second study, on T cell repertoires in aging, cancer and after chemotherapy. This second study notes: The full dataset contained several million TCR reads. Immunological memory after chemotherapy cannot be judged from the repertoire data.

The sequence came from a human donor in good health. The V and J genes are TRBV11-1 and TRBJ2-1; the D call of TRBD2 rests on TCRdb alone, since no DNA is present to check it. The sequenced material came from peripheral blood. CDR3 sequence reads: CASSLALAGGVNEQFF.